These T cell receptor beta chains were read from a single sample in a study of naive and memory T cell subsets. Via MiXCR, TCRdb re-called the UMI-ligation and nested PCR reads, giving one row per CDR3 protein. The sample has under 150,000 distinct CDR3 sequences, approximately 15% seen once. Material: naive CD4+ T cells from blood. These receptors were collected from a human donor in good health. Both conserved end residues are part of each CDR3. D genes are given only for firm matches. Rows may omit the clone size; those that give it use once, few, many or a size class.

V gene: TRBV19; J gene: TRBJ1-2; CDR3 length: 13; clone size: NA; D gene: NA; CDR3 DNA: TGTGCCAGTAGTATCCGTCAGGGATATGGCTACACCTTC; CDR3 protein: CASSIRQGYGYTF
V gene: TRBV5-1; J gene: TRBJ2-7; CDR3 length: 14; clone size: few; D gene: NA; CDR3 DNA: TGCGCCAGCAGCTTGGGTGTTCTCTCCTACGAGCAGTACTTC; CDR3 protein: CASSLGVLSYEQYF
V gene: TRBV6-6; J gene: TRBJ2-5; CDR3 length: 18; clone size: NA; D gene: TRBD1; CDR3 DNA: TGTGCCAGCAGTGGCGCGGGGACAGGGATGACTCCGCAAGAGACCCAGTACTTC; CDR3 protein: CASSGAGTGMTPQETQYF
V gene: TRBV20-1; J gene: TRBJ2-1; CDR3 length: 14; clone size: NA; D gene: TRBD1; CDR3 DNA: TGCAGTGCGCAACCGGGACAGGGCGACAATGAGCAGTTCTTC; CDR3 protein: CSAQPGQGDNEQFF
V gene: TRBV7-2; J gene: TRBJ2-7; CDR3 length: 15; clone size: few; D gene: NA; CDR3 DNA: TGTGCCAGCAGCTTAGGGGGAACGTCCACCTACGAGCAGTACTTC; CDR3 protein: CASSLGGTSTYEQYF
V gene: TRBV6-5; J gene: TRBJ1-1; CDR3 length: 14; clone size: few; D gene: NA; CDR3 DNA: TGTGCCAGCAGTTATACATCCGGGGACACTGAAGCTTTCTTT; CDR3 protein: CASSYTSGDTEAFF
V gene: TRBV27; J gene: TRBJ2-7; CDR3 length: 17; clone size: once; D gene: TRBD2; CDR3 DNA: TGTGCCAGCAGTTCCAACGGACTAGCGGGAGGGCCCTACGAGCAGTACTTC; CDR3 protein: CASSSNGLAGGPYEQYF
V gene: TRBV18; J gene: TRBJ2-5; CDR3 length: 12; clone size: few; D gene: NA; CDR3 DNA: TGTGCCAGCTCACCAGAACGAGAGACCCAGTACTTC; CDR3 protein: CASSPERETQYF
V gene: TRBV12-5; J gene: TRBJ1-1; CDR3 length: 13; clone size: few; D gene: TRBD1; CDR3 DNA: TGTGCTAGTGGCCTGACAGGGGGACCTGAAGCTTTCTTT; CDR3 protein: CASGLTGGPEAFF
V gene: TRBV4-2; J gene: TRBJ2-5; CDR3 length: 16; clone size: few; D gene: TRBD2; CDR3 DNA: TGTGCCAGCAGCCAAGATGGCGGGAGGGCCGAGGAGACCCAGTACTTC; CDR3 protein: CASSQDGGRAEETQYF
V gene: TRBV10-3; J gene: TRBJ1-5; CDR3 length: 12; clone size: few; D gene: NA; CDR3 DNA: TGTGCCATCAGTGAGCAGGGGCAGCCCCAGCATTTT; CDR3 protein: CAISEQGQPQHF
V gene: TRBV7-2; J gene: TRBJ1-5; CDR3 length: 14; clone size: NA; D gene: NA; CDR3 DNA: TGTGCCAGCAGCTTAAGGCTGACGATACCTCCCCAGCATTTT; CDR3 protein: CASSLRLTIPPQHF
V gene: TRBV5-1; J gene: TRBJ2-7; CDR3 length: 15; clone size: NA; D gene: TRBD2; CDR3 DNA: TGCGCCAGCAAACCGAGGACTAGCGGGAGTTACGAGCAGTACTTC; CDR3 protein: CASKPRTSGSYEQYF
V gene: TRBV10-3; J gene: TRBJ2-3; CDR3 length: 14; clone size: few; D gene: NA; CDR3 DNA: TGTGCCATCAGTGGCCCGAGTCCGACGGATACGCAGTATTTT; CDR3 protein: CAISGPSPTDTQYF
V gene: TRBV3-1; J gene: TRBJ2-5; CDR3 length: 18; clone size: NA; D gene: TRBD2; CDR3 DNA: TGTGCCAGCAGCCAAGAAGGGGACCTCTCACGGGAGGGAAAGACCCAGTACTTC; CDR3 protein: CASSQEGDLSREGKTQYF
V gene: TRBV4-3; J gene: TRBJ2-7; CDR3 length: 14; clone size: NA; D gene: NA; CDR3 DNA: TGCGCCAGCAGCAACTCTAGCACACCCTACGAGCAGTACTTC; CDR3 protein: CASSNSSTPYEQYF
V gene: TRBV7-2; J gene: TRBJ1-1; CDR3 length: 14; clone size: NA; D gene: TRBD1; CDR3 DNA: TGTGCCAGCAGCCATGGGACAGAAAATGCTGAAGCTTTCTTT; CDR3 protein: CASSHGTENAEAFF
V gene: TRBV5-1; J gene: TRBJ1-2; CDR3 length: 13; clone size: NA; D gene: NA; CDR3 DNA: TGCGCCAGCAGCTTGGAGTTTAACTATGGCTACACCTTC; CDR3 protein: CASSLEFNYGYTF
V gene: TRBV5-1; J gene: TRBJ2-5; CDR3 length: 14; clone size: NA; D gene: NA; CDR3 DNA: TGCGCCAGCAGCTCAACATGGGGAGGAGAGACCCAGTACTTC; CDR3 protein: CASSSTWGGETQYF
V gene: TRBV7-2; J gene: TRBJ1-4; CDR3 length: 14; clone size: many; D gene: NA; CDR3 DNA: TGTGCCAGCAGCCGTTCGGGGTTTGATGAAAAACTGTTTTTT; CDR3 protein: CASSRSGFDEKLFF
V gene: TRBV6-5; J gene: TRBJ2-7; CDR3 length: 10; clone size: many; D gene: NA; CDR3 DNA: TGTGCCAGTGGACGTCGGGAGCAGTACTTC; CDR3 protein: CASGRREQYF
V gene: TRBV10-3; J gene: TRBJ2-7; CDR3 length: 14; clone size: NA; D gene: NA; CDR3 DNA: TGTGCCATCAGTGCGGGCGGGGCGACCTACGAGCAGTACTTC; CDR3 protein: CAISAGGATYEQYF
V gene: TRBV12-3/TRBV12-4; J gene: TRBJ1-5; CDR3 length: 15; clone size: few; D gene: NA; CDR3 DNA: TGTGCCAGCAGTGTTGGACGGATTAGCAATCAGCCCCAGCATTTT; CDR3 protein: CASSVGRISNQPQHF
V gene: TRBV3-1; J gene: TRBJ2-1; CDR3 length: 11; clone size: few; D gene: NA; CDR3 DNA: TGTGCCAGCAGCCAAGCCCGGAGGGAGTTCTTC; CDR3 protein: CASSQARREFF
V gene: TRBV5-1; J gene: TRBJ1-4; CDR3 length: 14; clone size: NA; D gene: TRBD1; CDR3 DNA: TGCGCCAGCCACCCAGGGGGCGCGGAGGAAAAACTGTTTTTT; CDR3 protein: CASHPGGAEEKLFF
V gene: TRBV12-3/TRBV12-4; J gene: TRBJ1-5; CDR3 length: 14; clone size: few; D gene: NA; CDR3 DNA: TGTGCCAGCAGCGGGTCCTGGGGCAATCAGCCCCAGCATTTT; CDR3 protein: CASSGSWGNQPQHF
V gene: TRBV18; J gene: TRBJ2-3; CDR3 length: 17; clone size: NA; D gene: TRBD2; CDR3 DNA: TGTGCCAGCTCACCAATACATAGCGGGAGGGCTACAGATACGCAGTATTTT; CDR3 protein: CASSPIHSGRATDTQYF
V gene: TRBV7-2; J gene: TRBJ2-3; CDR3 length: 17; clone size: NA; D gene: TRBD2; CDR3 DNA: TGTGCCAGCAGCTTAGTGGGAGGGCCGGGTAACACAGATACGCAGTATTTT; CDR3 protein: CASSLVGGPGNTDTQYF
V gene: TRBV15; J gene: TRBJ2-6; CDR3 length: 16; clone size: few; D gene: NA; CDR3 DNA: TGTGCCACCAGCAGAGAACGAGGGGCTGGGGCCAACGTCCTGACTTTC; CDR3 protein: CATSRERGAGANVLTF
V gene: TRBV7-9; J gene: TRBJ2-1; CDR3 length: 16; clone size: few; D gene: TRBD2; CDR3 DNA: TGTGCCAGCAGCTTAGGACTAGCGGGAGGCGATAATGAGCAGTTCTTC; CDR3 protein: CASSLGLAGGDNEQFF
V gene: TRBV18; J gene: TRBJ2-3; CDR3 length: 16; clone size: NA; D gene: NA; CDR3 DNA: TGTGCCAGCTCACCGTCGCGACAGAGAGTCACAGATACGCAGTATTTT; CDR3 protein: CASSPSRQRVTDTQYF
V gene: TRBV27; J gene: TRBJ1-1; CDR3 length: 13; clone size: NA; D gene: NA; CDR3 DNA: TGTGCCAGCAGTTTTCTAGGTTTTAATGAAGCTTTCTTT; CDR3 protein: CASSFLGFNEAFF
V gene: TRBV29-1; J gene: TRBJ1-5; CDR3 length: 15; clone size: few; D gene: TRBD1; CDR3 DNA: TGCAGCGTTGAACTGGGACAGGGAGGCAATCAGCCCCAGCATTTT; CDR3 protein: CSVELGQGGNQPQHF
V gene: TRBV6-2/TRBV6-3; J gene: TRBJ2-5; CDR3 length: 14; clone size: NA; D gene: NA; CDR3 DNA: TGTGCCAGCAGTCGGGACCTCCTCCAAGAGACCCAGTACTTC; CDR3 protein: CASSRDLLQETQYF
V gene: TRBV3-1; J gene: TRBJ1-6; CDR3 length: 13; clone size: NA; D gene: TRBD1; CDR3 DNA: TGTGCCAGCAGCCAATACAGGGGATCACCCCTCCACTTT; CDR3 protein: CASSQYRGSPLHF
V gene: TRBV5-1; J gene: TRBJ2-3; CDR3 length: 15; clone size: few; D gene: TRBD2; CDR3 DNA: TGCGCCAGCAGCTTTGACGGGAGGATCTCGGATACGCAGTATTTT; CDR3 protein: CASSFDGRISDTQYF
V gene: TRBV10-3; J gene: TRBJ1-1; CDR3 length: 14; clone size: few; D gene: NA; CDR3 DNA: TGTGCCATCAGTCTGCAGGGACCTAACACTGAAGCTTTCTTT; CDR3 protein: CAISLQGPNTEAFF
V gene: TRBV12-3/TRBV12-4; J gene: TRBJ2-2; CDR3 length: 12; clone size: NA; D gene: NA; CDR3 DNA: TGTGCCAGCAGTTCCGCGGCCGGGGAGCTGTTTTTT; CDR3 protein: CASSSAAGELFF
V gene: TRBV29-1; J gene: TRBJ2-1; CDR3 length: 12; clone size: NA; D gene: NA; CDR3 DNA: TGCAGCGTTGGGGGGGGCGGCGGGGAGCAGTTCTTC; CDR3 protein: CSVGGGGGEQFF
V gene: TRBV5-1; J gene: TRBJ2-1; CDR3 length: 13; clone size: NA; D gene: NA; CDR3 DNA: TGCGCCAGCAGCTTCGCGAGAAGCAATGAGCAGTTCTTC; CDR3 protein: CASSFARSNEQFF
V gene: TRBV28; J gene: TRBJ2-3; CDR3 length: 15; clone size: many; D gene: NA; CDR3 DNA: TGTGCCAGCAGTTGGGGCGATACACGGACAGATACGCAGTATTTT; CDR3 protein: CASSWGDTRTDTQYF
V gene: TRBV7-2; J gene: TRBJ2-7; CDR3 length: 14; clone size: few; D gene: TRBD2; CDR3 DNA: TGTGCCAGCAGCTTTAGCGGGAGTCGTCTCGAGCAGTACTTC; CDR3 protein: CASSFSGSRLEQYF
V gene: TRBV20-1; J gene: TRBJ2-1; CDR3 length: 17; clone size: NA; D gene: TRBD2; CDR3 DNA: TGCAGTGCTAGAGTAGCGGGAGGCCGAAGCTCCTACAATGAGCAGTTCTTC; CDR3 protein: CSARVAGGRSSYNEQFF
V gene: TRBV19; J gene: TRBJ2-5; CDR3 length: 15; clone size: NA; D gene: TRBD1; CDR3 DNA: TGTGCCAGTAGTCTCACGGACAGGGCAGGCGAGACCCAGTACTTC; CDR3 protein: CASSLTDRAGETQYF
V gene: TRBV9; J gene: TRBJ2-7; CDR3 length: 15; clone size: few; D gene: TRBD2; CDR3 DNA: TGTGCCAGCAGCCGCCTAGCGGGAGGGTCCTACGAGCAGTACTTC; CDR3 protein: CASSRLAGGSYEQYF
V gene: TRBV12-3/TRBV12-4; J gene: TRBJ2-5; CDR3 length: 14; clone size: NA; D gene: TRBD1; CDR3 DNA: TGTGCCAGCAGCCGCGGGCAGGGGGTTGAGACCCAGTACTTC; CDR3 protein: CASSRGQGVETQYF
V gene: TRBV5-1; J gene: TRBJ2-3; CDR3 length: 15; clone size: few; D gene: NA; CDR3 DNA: TGCGCCAGCAGCTTGGCAACCTCTAGCACAGATACGCAGTATTTT; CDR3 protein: CASSLATSSTDTQYF
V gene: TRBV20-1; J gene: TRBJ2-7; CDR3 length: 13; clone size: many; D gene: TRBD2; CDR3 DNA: TGCAGGGCCCAAGGGACTAGAGTCTACGAGCAGTACTTC; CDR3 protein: CRAQGTRVYEQYF
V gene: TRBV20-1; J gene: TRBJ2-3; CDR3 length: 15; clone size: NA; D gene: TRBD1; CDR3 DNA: TGCAGTGCCCCGGACAGGGATATTTACACAGATACGCAGTATTTT; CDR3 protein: CSAPDRDIYTDTQYF
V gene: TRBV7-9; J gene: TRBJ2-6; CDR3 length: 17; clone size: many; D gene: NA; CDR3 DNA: TGTGCCAGCACCGCTTATATCGCCGTCTCTGGGGCCAACGTCCTGACTTTC; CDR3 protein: CASTAYIAVSGANVLTF
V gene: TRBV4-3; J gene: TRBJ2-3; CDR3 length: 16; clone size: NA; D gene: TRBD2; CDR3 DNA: TGCGCCAGCAGCCAAGATCTTGTCCTAGCGGGAGATACGCAGTATTTT; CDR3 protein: CASSQDLVLAGDTQYF
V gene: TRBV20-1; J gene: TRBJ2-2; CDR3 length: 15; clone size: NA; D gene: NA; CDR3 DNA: TGCAGTGCTAGCCCCGGGACTTCGAATGGCGGGGAGCTGTTTTTT; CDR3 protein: CSASPGTSNGGELFF
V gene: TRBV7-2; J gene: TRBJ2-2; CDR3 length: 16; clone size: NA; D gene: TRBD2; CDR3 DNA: TGTGCCAGCAGCTCCCCTAGCGGCCAGAACACCGGGGAGCTGTTTTTT; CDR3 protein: CASSSPSGQNTGELFF
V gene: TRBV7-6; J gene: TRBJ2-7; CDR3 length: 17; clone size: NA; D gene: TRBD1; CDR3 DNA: TGTGCCAGCAGCCCCATTTTTTGGGACAGGGGTGACTACGAGCAGTACTTC; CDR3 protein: CASSPIFWDRGDYEQYF